One and the same sample provided the 21 T cell receptor beta chains below, sequenced in a study of blood T cell repertoires in COVID-19. Generated by immunoSEQ multiplex PCR, the TCRdb table keeps only in-frame clones and is missing some. In the table there are over 75,000 clones, roughly 79% of which are singletons. Source material: peripheral blood. Receptors were obtained from a human donor in a cohort sampled during active COVID-19.

The chain has TRBV4-2 and TRBJ2-1, with 8 bases fitting TRBD2. The CDR3 loop spans 16 amino acids. CDR1 is LGHNA and CDR2 is YNFKEQ in the germline V gene. Unmatched junction bases numbered 10, after V lost 4 bases and J lost 5 bases. The CDR3 region is CASSLRAGDPNNEQFF. The CDR3 nucleotides read TGTGCCAGCAGCCTCAGAGCGGGGGACCCTAACAATGAGCAGTTCTTC.

This sequence joins TRBV7-2 and TRBJ2-2, with TRBD2 matching 13 bases. The CDR3 loop spans 17 amino acids. After removal of 5 bases from V and 7 bases from J, the junction contained 10 bases not matched to a gene. Germline-derived CDR1 and CDR2 are SGHTA and FQGNSA. The CDR3 DNA reads TGTGCCAGCAGCACATACGGGACTAGCGGGGCGGGCGGGGAGCTGTTTTTT. It codes for CASSTYGTSGAGGELFF.

The chain carries TRBV29-1 and TRBJ2-3; 7 bases agree with TRBD1. This CDR3 comprises 14 residues. CDR1 and CDR2 from the germline V gene are SQVTM and ANQGSEA. The ends lost 6 bases at V and 1 base at J; junction bases unmatched: 7. The CDR3 DNA reads as TGCAGCGTGGTCGGACAGGTGGGCACAGATACGCAGTATTTT. It codes for CSVVGQVGTDTQYF.

This sequence joins TRBV28 and TRBJ1-1; a weak D match, TRBD1 (6 bases). V lost 7 bases and J lost 2, with 11 bases in between. This CDR3 has 13 amino acids. CDR1 is MDHEN and CDR2 is SYDVKM in the germline V gene. The CDR3 coding sequence is TGTGCCAGCATGGACAGCCAAAACACTGAAGCTTTCTTT. It encodes CASMDSQNTEAFF.

V is TRBV28 and J is TRBJ1-6; possible D gene TRBD1, 5 bases. Germline assignment: CDR1 MDHEN and CDR2 SYDVKM. The CDR3 runs to 14 residues. The ends were cut back, 6 bases at V and 9 bases at J, with 15 bases in the middle. The DNA of the CDR3 is TGTGCCAGCAGGTGGGAGGGACCAGGTTCACCCCTCCACTTT. It translates to CASRWEGPGSPLHF. Looking up the rest from reference TRBV28 and TRBJ1-6 gives the full variable domain: DVKVTQSSRYLVKRTGEKVFLECVQDMDHENMFWYRQDPGLGLRLIYFSYDVKMKEKGDIPEGYSVSREKKERFSLILESASTNQTSMYLCASRWEGPGSPLHFGNGTRLTVT.

The chain carries TRBV9 and TRBJ2-1; TRBD2 matches 10 bases. This CDR3 comprises 15 residues. V dropped 4 bases and J dropped 6; count of bases not matched to a gene: 7. Germline CDR1 is SGDLS and CDR2 is YYNGEE. Here the CDR3 DNA reads TGTGCCAGCAGCCCCGAGGGACTAGCGCTCAATGAGCAGTTCTTC. Amino acids: CASSPEGLALNEQFF.

DNA for the CDR3: TGTGCCACCAGCGGGACTAGCGGGGCCTACAATGAGCAGTTCTTC. Translated: CATSGTSGAYNEQFF. J is TRBJ2-1 and V is TRBV15; 13 nucleotides agree with TRBD2. Germline trimming cut 5 bases from V and 2 bases from J; bases unmatched to any gene: 0. Germline values: CDR1 LNHNV, CDR2 YYDKDF (reference sequence). The CDR3 consists of 15 residues.

V is TRBV19 and J is TRBJ2-5, with TRBD2 matching 12 bases. V dropped 4 bases and J dropped 5; count of bases not matched to a gene: 8. The CDR3 is 16 amino acids. Germline CDR1 reads LNHDA; CDR2 reads SQIVND (reference sequence). The CDR3: CASSKLAGGLKETQYF. CDR3 sequence (DNA): TGTGCCAGTAGTAAACTAGCGGGGGGACTAAAGGAGACCCAGTACTTC.

To note about this clone: The identical CDR3 is also encoded by other nucleotide sequences in the sample. The chain joins TRBV5-8 to TRBJ1-5; TRBD1 might be the D (5 bases). Trimming removed 4 bases at V and 6 bases at J, with 14 bases between. Germline V gene lookup returns CDR1 SGHTS and CDR2 YDEGEE. CDR3 length: 14 residues. In nucleotides, the CDR3 is TGTGCCAGCAGCAAGAGACAGCTGGTTCAGCCCCAGCATTTT. This codes for CASSKRQLVQPQHF.

The chain joins TRBV29-1 to TRBJ1-2; D call uncertain. The CDR3 has 14 residues. Germline loops: CDR1 SQVTM, CDR2 ANQGSEA. V lost 3 bases and J 4 bases, leaving 15 bases between the germline ends. CDR3 amino acids: CSVEPQAYFYGYTF. CDR3 in DNA: TGCAGCGTTGAGCCGCAGGCTTACTTCTATGGCTACACCTTC.

This clone has only one observation. V usage is TRBV24-1 and J usage is TRBJ2-5; 8 bases line up with TRBD2. Trimming removed 9 bases from V and 1 base from J; junction bases left unmatched: 15. The germline gives CDR1 KGHDR, CDR2 SFDVKD. The CDR3 sequence is 17 residues long. CDR3: CATGFGGAGARQETQYF. The CDR3, as DNA: TGTGCCACCGGTTTCGGGGGGGCCGGGGCGCGCCAAGAGACCCAGTACTTC.

CDR3 coding DNA: TGTGCCACCAGTGAGCCGGGACTAGCAGGTGAGCAGTTCTTC. Translating it yields CATSEPGLAGEQFF. The chain links TRBV24-1 to TRBJ2-1; 9 bases are shared with TRBD2. This CDR3 has 14 amino acids. The V gene end was trimmed by 4 bases and the J gene end by 9 bases; junction bases not matched to a gene: 6. CDR1 KGHDR and CDR2 SFDVKD come from the germline V gene.

The V call is TRBV18, the J call TRBJ2-3; no firm D call. Germline V gives CDR1 KGHSH, CDR2 LQKENI. The CDR3 spans 16 residues. With 0 bases removed from V and 3 bases from J, the gap between germline ends came to 13 bases. CDR3 region: CASSPPGSSFTDTQYF. The CDR3 region has the DNA TGTGCCAGCTCACCACCGGGCAGCAGCTTTACAGATACGCAGTATTTT.

This clone occurred once. This chain connects TRBV28 to TRBJ2-6; D may be TRBD2 (7 bases). The CDR3 loop spans 17 amino acids. The V end lost 3 bases, the J end lost 2 bases, and 14 bases lay between the germline ends. In germline, CDR1 is MDHEN, CDR2 SYDVKM. The DNA for the CDR3 is TGTGCCAGCAGTTTTTGGCAAGGGGGGGCTGGGGCCAACGTCCTGACTTTC. Translating it yields CASSFWQGGAGANVLTF.

The chain links TRBV27 to TRBJ1-2; D may be TRBD1 (5 bases). The CDR3 totals 12 residues. Deletions cut 4 bases from V and 7 bases from J, with 10 bases between. Germline V gene lookup returns CDR1 MNHEY and CDR2 SMNVEV (reference sequence). The CDR3 DNA reads as TGTGCCAGCAGTTCCTTCGGGGGTGGCTACACCTTC. Its translation is CASSSFGGGYTF.

The CDR3 protein is CASSPRSPRNTEAFF. The DNA for the CDR3 is TGCGCCAGCAGCCCTAGGTCCCCAAGGAACACTGAAGCTTTCTTT. The chain combines TRBV5-1 with TRBJ1-1, with no clear D. Deletions cut 4 bases from V and 1 base from J, with 14 bases between. This CDR3 region has 15 residues. In germline, CDR1 is SGHRS, CDR2 YFSETQ.

This chain uses TRBV5-5 with TRBJ1-3; D gene ambiguous. The CDR3 totals 15 residues. Germline values: CDR1 SGHKS, CDR2 YYEKEE (reference sequence). The germline V and J ends were trimmed by 5 bases and 3 bases, with 15 bases remaining between them. The CDR3 spells CASRPTVGSGNTIYF. DNA of the CDR3: TGTGCCAGCAGGCCCACGGTCGGGAGTGGAAACACCATATATTTT.

A few counts support this clone. This chain joins TRBV6-1 and TRBJ1-6, with 9 bases matching TRBD1. Germline trimming cut 2 bases from V and 6 bases from J; bases unmatched to any gene: 2. The CDR3 runs to 15 residues. The germline V gene has CDR1 MNHNS and CDR2 SASEGT. CDR3: CASSESTGGNSPLHF. CDR3 sequence (DNA): TGTGCCAGCAGTGAATCGACAGGGGGTAATTCACCCCTCCACTTT.

As concerns this clone: At one boundary the junction diverges from the germline segment, which might be a read error. This sequence joins TRBV9 and TRBJ2-7; maybe TRBD2 (7 bases). Germline values: CDR1 SGDLS, CDR2 YYNGEE. CDR3 length: 15 amino acids. The CDR3 region has the DNA TGCCCCCCCAGCGTAGGGGGGGGCAACTCCTACGAGCAGTACTTC. Translation gives CPPSVGGGNSYEQYF.

The chain combines TRBV30 with TRBJ2-1, with 11 bases lining up with TRBD2. Germline V CDR1 and CDR2: GTSNPN, SVGIG (reference sequence). Trimming removed 5 bases from V and 8 bases from J; junction bases left unmatched: 5. The CDR3 is 13 amino acids. The CDR3 DNA sequence: TGTGCCTGGGTTAGCGGGGGGGCCTATGAGCAGTTCTTC. Residues: CAWVSGGAYEQFF.

The chain carries TRBV3-1 (or the pseudogene TRBV3-2) and TRBJ1-2; D is unresolved. V was cut by 0 bases and J by 7 bases, with 12 bases left in between. The length of the CDR3 is 14 residues. Germline CDR1 LGHDT, CDR2 YNNKEL (reference sequence). The CDR3 reads CASSQDVMRGGYTF. CDR3 sequence (DNA): TGTGCCAGCAGCCAAGATGTAATGCGTGGTGGCTACACCTTC.